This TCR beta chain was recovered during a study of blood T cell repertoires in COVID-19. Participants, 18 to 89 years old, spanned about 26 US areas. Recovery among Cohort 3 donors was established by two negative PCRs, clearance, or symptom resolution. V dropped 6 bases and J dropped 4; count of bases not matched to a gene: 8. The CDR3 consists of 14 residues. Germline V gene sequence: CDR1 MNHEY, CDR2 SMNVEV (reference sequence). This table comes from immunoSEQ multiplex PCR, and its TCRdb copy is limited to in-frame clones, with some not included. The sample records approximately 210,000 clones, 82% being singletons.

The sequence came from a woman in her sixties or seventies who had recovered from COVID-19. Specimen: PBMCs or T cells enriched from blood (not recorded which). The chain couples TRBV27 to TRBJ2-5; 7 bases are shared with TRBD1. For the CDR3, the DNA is TGTGCCAGCAGCCGGGGACAGATGGGAGAGACCCAGTACTTC. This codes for CASSRGQMGETQYF.